The T cell receptor beta chain described here comes from a study of T cell repertoires in cytomegalovirus infection. The wider study: Public signatures in TCR beta pointed to CMV infection and matching HLA type.

Study-wide results and caveats: HLA-C-restricted CMV-specific TCR beta clonotypes prevailed in the ex vivo response.

Remarks on this clonotype: Its antigen is currently unknown.

Trimming took 1 base from V and 3 from J, leaving 12 bases between them. This CDR3 spans 15 amino acids. Germline V CDR1 and CDR2: SGHDN, FVKESK. One entry per CDR3 protein results from TCRdb running MiXCR on the reads. The repertoire holds about 920,000 distinct CDR3 sequences, with around 30% as singletons. J is TRBJ1-2 and V is TRBV14; tentatively, D is TRBD1 (6 bases). The sequence was collected from a human donor in good health (CMV status not recorded). Some clones in this sample may be carry-over from other donors' samples. The input for sequencing was cultured CD8+ T cells from PBMCs, taken from culture after CMV antigen stimulation. The CDR3 DNA is TGTGCCAGCAGCCAAGGGGGCAGGGGCTACTATGGCTACACCTTC. The encoded protein is CASSQGGRGYYGYTF.